Sequencing of this T cell receptor beta chain was carried out in a study of blood T cells in healthy people across ages. General study results and limits: Compared with aged donors, long-lived donors showed fewer expanded clones, suggesting selection.

Germline CDR1 GTSNPN, CDR2 SVGIG (reference sequence). The CDR3 extends over 14 amino acids. V dropped 4 bases and J dropped 7 bases, with 19 bases sitting between them. The sample holds a few counts of this clonotype. The antigen is not known. The second PCR ran about 6 to 11 cycles with a sample-barcoded 5' primer and J-beta primers. Every single cDNA molecule received a tag from a template-switch adaptor with 12 random nucleotides. One entry per CDR3 protein results from TCRdb running MiXCR on the 5' RACE reads. The sample has roughly 800,000 distinct CDR3 sequences; approximately 24% are singletons. The sample was also linked to a second study, of T cells of mothers and their children.

Sequenced sample: blood. This TCR came from a boy younger than 18 in good health. The gene calls are TRBV30 and TRBJ1-2; TRBD1 is a possible D gene (5 bases). CDR3 nucleotide sequence: TGTGCCTGGAACCTGGACACTTCCCGGAGTGGCTACACCTTC. This sequence encodes CAWNLDTSRSGYTF.